This is a list of T cell receptor beta chains from one sample in a study of blood T cell repertoires in COVID-19. Some clones are missing from TCRdb's copy, which holds only in-frame ones; the method was immunoSEQ multiplex PCR. The sample holds roughly 140,000 clones, around 87% seen once. Material for sequencing was peripheral blood. The source is a woman aged 55 to 70 with active or convalescent COVID-19. Both conserved end residues are part of each CDR3. The D gene is left open where the match is weak. Clone size is stated in some rows and not others, as once, few, many or a class when expanded.

CDR3 length	D gene	J gene	V gene	clone size	CDR3 protein	CDR3 DNA
14	TRBD2	TRBJ2-7	TRBV29-1	-	CSVRLAGARGEQYF	TGCAGCGTAAGACTAGCGGGGGCCCGCGGGGAGCAGTACTTC
13	-	TRBJ1-1	TRBV18	few	CASSRQVDTEAFF	TGTGCCAGCTCGCGACAGGTTGACACTGAAGCTTTCTTT
17	TRBD2	TRBJ2-2	TRBV15	few	CATSRSRGGGNTGELFF	TGTGCCACCAGCAGGTCCCGGGGGGGTGGGAACACCGGGGAGCTGTTTTTT
16	TRBD1	TRBJ2-5	TRBV3-1/TRBV3-2	-	CASSLGTDPLRETQYF	TGTGCCAGCAGCCTTGGGACAGACCCCTTAAGGGAGACCCAGTACTTC
13	TRBD1	TRBJ1-2	TRBV12-3/TRBV12-4	-	CASRNRDRGGYTF	TGTGCCAGCAGAAATCGGGACAGGGGGGGCTACACCTTC
14	TRBD1	TRBJ1-2	TRBV20-1	-	CSASSTGKGHGYTF	TGCAGTGCTAGTTCGACAGGGAAAGGTCATGGCTACACCTTC
14	TRBD2	TRBJ2-1	TRBV3-1/TRBV3-2	-	CASSQVAGGQEQFF	TGTGCCAGCAGCCAAGTGGCGGGGGGCCAAGAGCAGTTCTTC
15	-	TRBJ2-7	TRBV7-2	-	CASSLQAGLFYEQYF	TGTGCCAGCAGCTTACAAGCGGGTCTGTTCTACGAGCAGTACTTC
15	-	TRBJ1-1	TRBV4-1	-	CASSQEPGGLIEAFF	TGCGCCAGCAGCCAAGAGCCGGGAGGCCTTATTGAAGCTTTCTTT
13	-	TRBJ2-3	TRBV4-1	-	CASSQELPDTQYF	TGCGCCAGCAGCCAAGAACTACCAGATACGCAGTATTTT
11	-	TRBJ1-1	TRBV6-6	-	CASSPTEEAFF	TGTGCCAGCAGCCCGACAGAGGAAGCTTTCTTT
17	-	TRBJ1-6	TRBV11-2	-	CASSLEDPSSRPVPLHF	TGTGCCAGCAGCTTAGAGGATCCATCTAGCAGGCCGGTCCCCCTCCACTTT
15	TRBD2	TRBJ2-5	TRBV23-1	-	CASSQSSGGEETQYF	TGCGCCAGCAGTCAATCGAGCGGGGGGGAGGAGACCCAGTACTTC
13	TRBD1	TRBJ2-7	TRBV30	-	CACKGDSTYEQYF	TGTGCCTGCAAGGGGGACAGCACCTACGAGCAGTACTTC
15	TRBD1	TRBJ1-4	TRBV14	once	CASSQKTGAIEKLFF	TGTGCCAGCAGCCAGAAGACAGGGGCTATTGAAAAACTGTTTTTT
16	TRBD1	TRBJ1-6	TRBV19	once	CASSTSSGTGHSPLHF	TGTGCCAGTAGCACTTCCTCAGGGACAGGGCACTCACCCCTCCACTTT
12	-	TRBJ1-1	TRBV29-1	-	CSVEEGDNQAFF	TGCAGCGTTGAAGAAGGGGACAATCAAGCTTTCTTT
15	-	TRBJ2-1	TRBV6-5	-	CASSPGLISYNEQFF	TGTGCCAGCAGTCCAGGACTGATCTCCTACAATGAGCAGTTCTTC
15	-	TRBJ1-1	TRBV7-6	-	CASSLIGQGYTEAFF	TGTGCCAGCAGCTTAATTGGTCAGGGTTACACTGAAGCTTTCTTT
16	TRBD1	TRBJ1-4	TRBV7-2	-	CASSFGQGATNEKLFF	TGTGCCAGCAGCTTCGGACAGGGAGCAACTAATGAAAAACTGTTTTTT
13	TRBD1	TRBJ1-5	TRBV25-1	-	CASSRGPNQPQHF	TGTGCCAGCAGTAGGGGGCCCAATCAGCCCCAGCATTTT
14	-	TRBJ1-6	TRBV6-2/TRBV6-3	-	CASSPFDGLLPLHF	TGTGCCAGCAGTCCCTTCGACGGACTCTTACCCCTCCACTTT
15	TRBD1	TRBJ1-2	TRBV14	-	CATHGPGQGVYGYTF	TGTGCCACTCATGGACCGGGACAGGGTGTCTATGGCTACACCTTC
15	-	TRBJ1-1	TRBV18	-	CASSPPKGVDTEAFF	TGTGCCAGCTCACCACCGAAAGGGGTTGACACTGAAGCTTTCTTT
16	-	TRBJ1-5	TRBV10-3	-	CAISDDQQYSNQPQHF	TGTGCCATCAGTGATGATCAACAGTATAGCAATCAGCCCCAGCATTTT
18	TRBD1	TRBJ1-3	TRBV7-9	-	CASSPRPGTGKAGNTIYF	TGTGCCAGCAGCCCGCGTCCCGGGACAGGGAAGGCTGGAAACACCATATATTTT
15	-	TRBJ2-7	TRBV7-2	-	CASSLGQPGSYEQYF	TGTGCCAGCAGCTTAGGACAGCCTGGCTCCTACGAGCAGTACTTC
14	-	TRBJ1-2	TRBV5-1	-	CASSLGPPNYGYTF	TGCGCCAGCAGCTTGGGGCCTCCAAACTATGGCTACACCTTC
15	-	TRBJ1-3	TRBV2	-	CASRRDGSSGNTIYF	TGTGCCAGCCGACGGGACGGGAGCTCTGGAAACACCATATATTTT
17	TRBD1	TRBJ2-7	TRBV13	-	CASSLGLIWTGVYEQYF	TGTGCCAGCAGCTTAGGACTGATTTGGACAGGGGTCTACGAGCAGTACTTC
13	-	TRBJ1-2	TRBV19	-	CASSYSANYGYTF	TGTGCCAGTAGTTACAGTGCAAACTATGGCTACACCTTC
14	-	TRBJ2-3	TRBV19	-	CATTYTSTTDTQYF	TGTGCCACTACATACACTAGCACGACAGATACGCAGTATTTT
14	TRBD1	TRBJ2-7	TRBV11-2	-	CASSHRGQNYEQYF	TGTGCCAGCAGCCATAGGGGACAGAACTACGAGCAGTACTTC
12	-	TRBJ2-7	TRBV10-3	-	CAISVGGYEQYF	TGTGCCATCAGTGTCGGGGGATACGAGCAGTACTTC
16	TRBD1	TRBJ2-2	TRBV7-6	-	CASSLWDRGNTGELFF	TGTGCCAGCAGCTTGTGGGACAGGGGGAACACCGGGGAGCTGTTTTTT
12	-	TRBJ1-1	TRBV19	-	CASSIPPGEAFF	TGTGCCAGTAGTATCCCCCCAGGGGAAGCTTTCTTT
15	TRBD2	TRBJ2-5	TRBV5-4	-	CASSLRLAGLETQYF	TGTGCCAGCAGCTTGAGACTAGCGGGGCTAGAGACCCAGTACTTC
14	TRBD1	TRBJ1-1	TRBV5-1	-	CASSSGQGNTEAFF	TGCGCCAGCAGCTCCGGACAGGGGAACACTGAAGCTTTCTTT
14	-	TRBJ1-2	TRBV7-8	-	CASSLVTEGYGYTF	TGTGCCAGCAGCTTAGTCACCGAGGGCTATGGCTACACCTTC
13	-	TRBJ1-1	TRBV12-3/TRBV12-4	-	CASSVRDDTEAFF	TGTGCCAGCAGTGTCAGGGATGATACTGAAGCTTTCTTT
14	-	TRBJ2-5	TRBV3-1/TRBV3-2	once	CASSHTSSGETQYF	TGTGCCAGCAGCCACACTAGCTCGGGAGAGACCCAGTACTTC
14	-	TRBJ2-7	TRBV20-1	-	CSASGRVGGYEQYF	TGCAGTGCTAGTGGTCGGGTAGGGGGCTACGAGCAGTACTTC
16	-	TRBJ2-6	TRBV5-1	-	CASSLDPGSGANVLTF	TGCGCCAGCAGCTTGGATCCAGGTTCTGGGGCCAACGTCCTGACTTTC
15	-	TRBJ2-2	TRBV4-3	once	CASSRDGTKTGELFF	TGCGCCAGCAGCCGCGACGGGACAAAGACCGGGGAGCTGTTTTTT
11	-	TRBJ1-1	TRBV20-1	-	CSARFGTEAFF	TGCAGTGCTAGATTCGGCACTGAAGCTTTCTTT
14	TRBD1	TRBJ1-2	TRBV19	-	CASSTGQGWGGYTF	TGTGCCAGTAGTACGGGACAGGGGTGGGGTGGCTACACCTTC
13	-	TRBJ1-1	TRBV7-2	once	CASSLDPSGKAFF	TGTGCCAGCAGCTTAGATCCGTCGGGGAAAGCTTTCTTT
17	TRBD2	TRBJ2-1	TRBV4-1	-	CASSQEKTSGGADEQFF	TGCGCCAGCAGCCAAGAAAAGACTAGCGGGGGGGCGGATGAGCAGTTCTTC
15	TRBD1	TRBJ2-3	TRBV18	-	CASSRAGQGTDTQYF	TGTGCCAGCTCACGCGCGGGACAGGGCACAGATACGCAGTATTTT
15	TRBD1	TRBJ2-1	TRBV5-6	-	CASSLLQGANNEQFF	TGTGCCAGCAGCTTATTGCAGGGGGCTAACAATGAGCAGTTCTTC
15	TRBD1	TRBJ1-2	TRBV4-3	-	CASSVGTGEFYGYTF	TGCGCCAGCAGCGTCGGGACAGGGGAATTCTATGGCTACACCTTC